The sequence of this T cell receptor beta chain was determined in a study of blood T cell repertoires in COVID-19. This clone appeared a single time. Original methodology: Amplification of reference gene primers provided the estimated nucleated cell counts. The table came from immunoSEQ multiplex PCR; TCRdb's copy has only in-frame clones and leaves some out. The V and J calls and the clone size are those of that table, but D and trimming were determined from the DNA. The profile covers 100,000 to 140,000 clones, with 80% to 85% appearing a single time and 4.3% taken by the ten largest. Looked up from germline, CDR1 is SEHNR and CDR2 is FQNEAQ (reference sequence). The CDR3 length is 13 residues. Deletions cut 1 base from V and 4 bases from J, with 7 bases between.

What was sequenced was peripheral blood. The V and J genes are TRBV7-9 and TRBJ1-2; a possible D gene is TRBD1 (6 bases). The sequence came from a man aged 65 to 85 with acute or convalescent COVID-19. The CDR3 DNA follows: TGTGCCAGCAGCTTAGGGGGGCCCTATGGCTACACCTTC. It specifies CASSLGGPYGYTF. Drawing the rest from reference TRBV7-9 and TRBJ1-2, the complete variable domain is DTGVSQNPRHKITKRGQNVTFRCDPISEHNRLYWYRQTLGQGPEFLTYFQNEAQLEKSRLLSDRFSAERPKGSFSTLEIQRTEQGDSAMYLCASSLGGPYGYTFGSGTRLTVV.